This T cell receptor beta chain derives from a study of blood T cell repertoires in COVID-19 (TCRdb year 2020). As for the study more broadly: The collaborator samples originated in the United States, Italy and Spain and spanned the acute and convalescent phases of COVID-19. The samples were drawn from two sources: the first 160 participants of the ongoing ImmuneRACE study, and 950 to 1,500 subjects contributed by 6 global collaborators. Nearly every sample came with metadata listing a de-identified subject ID, COVID-19 status, age in years and sex. Where available, HLA class I and class II types were obtained from metadata supplied by the sample provider rather than from assay-based typing. The material from the prospective study consisted of cDNA or gDNA derived from T cells, B-cell-depleted T cells, or PBMCs. Deeply sampled blood TCRbeta repertoires from subjects exposed to, actively infected with, or recovered from COVID-19 were included in the dataset. A freely available public database, intended as a resource for researchers studying the immune response to SARS-CoV-2, is where the repertoires were released. Study-level results and caveats: How much clinical and demographic metadata was included differed by source and by participant, and the metadata was provided uncurated.

Inclusive of the bounding cysteine and phenylalanine, the CDR3 is 13 residues long. Of the read, only the CDR3 DNA is kept; its 39 bases are in frame from base 1. The germline V gene yields KGHDR for CDR1 and SFDVKD for CDR2. V loses 1 base of germline sequence and J loses 7 bases, and the interval between the two ends is 9 bases. On this clone itself: The antigen it recognizes is unknown. The record has no base qualities; no much larger clone is one base away.

One collaborating source in Seattle enrolled patients during active infection and followed them longitudinally through the course of disease. The collaborating institutions used their own protocols to collect whole blood in K2EDTA tubes. For TCRbeta analysis, collaborators shipped samples as frozen whole blood, isolated PBMCs, or DNA extracted from either of those sample types. The immunoSEQ Assay, a bias-controlled multiplex PCR, was used to amplify TCRbeta CDR3 regions from genomic DNA. Regarding the original processing steps: Within the assay, amplification of reference gene primers was used to estimate how many nucleated cells each sample contained. To quantify the absolute abundance of each unique TCRbeta CDR3 rearrangement, sequence reads were collapsed and filtered. For each sample, productive Simpson clonality was calculated by taking the square root of Simpson's diversity index across productive rearrangements. In TCRdb, the immuneACCESS table is reduced to in-frame sequences with V and J assigned. These tables do not hold every clone; where another copy was compared, an unresolved V gene accounts for under half, and the others remain unexplained. V and J calls and clone size follow that table, whereas D and trimming were derived from the DNA. The sample data list around 340,000 clones, and 75% to 90% of these were observed just once. The biggest ten clones account for 7% to 7.5% of the sample.

The V and J segments used are TRBV24-1 and TRBJ1-2, with the D gene not clear enough to name. This receptor was taken from a woman aged 55 to 70 with COVID-19, enrolled during active disease. The sequencing input was peripheral blood. This receptor has the CDR3 CATSDFRGFGYTF. At the DNA level, the sequence is TGTGCCACCAGTGATTTTAGAGGGTTTGGCTACACCTTC.